This is a list of T cell receptor beta chains from one sample in a study of T cell clonotyping in hematopoietic cell transplantation. Assay: immunoSEQ multiplex PCR; the TCRdb copy retains only in-frame clones and omits some. This sample yields about 41,000 clones, of which 75% to 90% are seen a single time; approximately 3% belongs to the top ten. The sequencing here drew on peripheral blood mononuclear cells, taken before stem cell transplant. These receptors originate from a man between 60 and 70 years old with acute myeloid leukemia. Some clones in this sample may be carry-over from other donors' samples. The CDR3 runs from the conserved cysteine through the conserved F or W. A D gene is named only where the DNA matches it firmly. Clone size is not always given. Where it is, it says once, few, many or a class for expanded clones.

D gene	V gene	clone size	J gene	CDR3 DNA	CDR3 protein
NA	TRBV19	NA	TRBJ2-5	TGTGCCAGTAGTATCCACCCTAGCCGCGAGACCCAGTACTTC	CASSIHPSRETQYF
NA	TRBV11-2	NA	TRBJ2-1	TGTGCCAGCAGCTTAGGGCCGTACAATGAGCAGTTCTTC	CASSLGPYNEQFF
TRBD1	TRBV7-9	NA	TRBJ2-7	TGTGCCAGCAGCTCCGCAGGGACAGGGAGGTCTTACGAGCAGTACTTC	CASSSAGTGRSYEQYF
TRBD1	TRBV5-6	few	TRBJ1-2	TGTGCCAGCAGCTATGGCCCGACAGGGAGCATCTATGGCTACACCTTC	CASSYGPTGSIYGYTF
TRBD1	TRBV19	once	TRBJ2-7	TGTGCCAGTAGTATCCCCGGACAGGCATACGAGCAGTACTTC	CASSIPGQAYEQYF
TRBD1	TRBV19	NA	TRBJ1-1	TGTGCCAGTAGTATTATACAGGGGGACACTGAAGCTTTCTTT	CASSIIQGDTEAFF
NA	TRBV7-8	NA	TRBJ1-2	TGTGCCAGCAGCCCGCCGCCGGCGGAACACTATGGCTACACCTTC	CASSPPPAEHYGYTF
TRBD1	TRBV7-2	NA	TRBJ2-3	TGTGCCAGCAGCTTAGACGGGACAGGGAGAGATACGCAGTATTTT	CASSLDGTGRDTQYF
TRBD1	TRBV18	NA	TRBJ2-5	TGTGCCAGCTCCCCGTTAGGGGGGACAGGGAAAGAGACCCAGTACTTC	CASSPLGGTGKETQYF
NA	TRBV29-1	few	TRBJ1-5	TGCAGCGTTGAGGGCGGGACGGGAGTAGAGGCCCAGCATTTT	CSVEGGTGVEAQHF
NA	TRBV7-6	NA	TRBJ2-5	TGTGCCAGCAGCTCGTCGGGGTTCCAAGAGACCCAGTACTTC	CASSSSGFQETQYF
NA	TRBV6-5	NA	TRBJ2-7	TGTGCCAGCAGTTACTCGGGGTCCTACGAGCAGTACTTC	CASSYSGSYEQYF
NA	TRBV6-1	NA	TRBJ1-5	TGTGCCAGCAGACGTCTTGATAGCAATCAGCCCCAGCATTTT	CASRRLDSNQPQHF
TRBD1	TRBV27	NA	TRBJ1-2	TGTGCCAGCAGTTCCCGGGACAGGGTCGCAAGCTACACCTTC	CASSSRDRVASYTF
NA	TRBV28	NA	TRBJ2-3	TGTGCCAGCAGTGGACTGAAAGCCACAGATACGCAGTATTTT	CASSGLKATDTQYF
NA	TRBV19	NA	TRBJ2-1	TGTGCCAGTAGTGGGGCCCCCGAATCGGCTGAGCAGTTCTTC	CASSGAPESAEQFF
TRBD2	TRBV27	once	TRBJ2-2	TGTGCCAGCAGTTTCTTGGGCGGGGGGGCTTTCACCGGGGAGCTGTTTTTT	CASSFLGGGAFTGELFF
TRBD1	TRBV5-1	NA	TRBJ2-3	TGCGCCAGCAGCGTGGACAGGGGGCGCTTGCCAGATACGCAGTATTTT	CASSVDRGRLPDTQYF
NA	TRBV7-8	once	TRBJ1-2	TGTGCCAGCAGCTTAGGAGGGTCGTATGGCTACACCTTC	CASSLGGSYGYTF
NA	TRBV28	NA	TRBJ1-2	TGTGCCAGCAGCCCCCACTATGGCTACACCTTC	CASSPHYGYTF
NA	TRBV19	NA	TRBJ2-3	TGTGCCAGTAGTGACACTATCCTGATGGGTTTC	CASSDTILMGF
TRBD1	TRBV9	once	TRBJ1-2	TGTGCCAGCAGCGCTAACAGGGGATTAGATGGCTACACCTTC	CASSANRGLDGYTF
NA	TRBV2	NA	TRBJ2-7	TGTGCCAGCAGTGAGGCGGGGATCGGGTACGAGCAGTACTTC	CASSEAGIGYEQYF
NA	TRBV6-5	once	TRBJ2-7	TGTGCCAGCAGTAGCACCGGGACAAAGTACGAGCAGTACTTC	CASSSTGTKYEQYF
NA	TRBV2	few	TRBJ1-2	TGTGCCAGCAGTCGGGGGATCGGCTATGGCTACACCTTC	CASSRGIGYGYTF
NA	TRBV9	NA	TRBJ1-1	TGTGCCAGCAGCGTTGCTGCAGACACTGAAGCTTTCTTT	CASSVAADTEAFF
NA	TRBV7-2	NA	TRBJ2-5	TGTGCCAGCAGCGGGGGGTACGGGGCCCAGTACTTC	CASSGGYGAQYF
NA	TRBV29-1	NA	TRBJ1-6	TGCAGCGTCGGGGACGGCGGGGGTTCACCCCTCCACTTT	CSVGDGGGSPLHF
NA	TRBV20-1	NA	TRBJ1-2	TGCAGTGCTAAGGGGGGTCGAGGCTACACCTTC	CSAKGGRGYTF
TRBD1	TRBV28	NA	TRBJ1-4	TGTGCCAGCAGTACCGGACAGGGAGAGGGTGAAAAACTGTTTTTT	CASSTGQGEGEKLFF
TRBD1	TRBV2	NA	TRBJ1-1	TGTGCCAGCAGTGAAACGGGACAGAAGAACACTGAAGCTTTCTTT	CASSETGQKNTEAFF
NA	TRBV7-6	NA	TRBJ1-5	TGTGCCAGCGGGACTCGACAGCCCCAGCATTTT	CASGTRQPQHF
NA	TRBV5-1	NA	TRBJ1-2	TGCGCCAGCAGCTTGGGGCAGAGCCAGAACTATGGCTACACCTTC	CASSLGQSQNYGYTF
NA	TRBV1	NA	TRBJ1-5	TGCACCAGCAGCCGGGACACCGGGACAGAGTCTTACCCGGCCTACCAGCCCCAGCATTTT	CTSSRDTGTESYPAYQPQHF
NA	TRBV28	NA	TRBJ1-5	TGTGCCAGCAGTTTGAACACTGGGGCTCAGCCCCAGCATTTT	CASSLNTGAQPQHF
TRBD1	TRBV2	once	TRBJ2-7	TGTGCCAGCACGACACGGACAGGGGTGGTCCACGAGCAGTACTTC	CASTTRTGVVHEQYF
NA	TRBV5-5	NA	TRBJ2-7	TGTGCCAGCAGCTTTAACCGACCCTACGAGCAGTACTTC	CASSFNRPYEQYF
NA	TRBV7-9	NA	TRBJ1-1	TGTGCCAGCAGCTTAGGGGCCCCTGAAGCTTTCTTT	CASSLGAPEAFF
TRBD1	TRBV19	NA	TRBJ1-2	TGTGCCAGTAGTATAAGACAGGGCCCGTACTATGGCTACACCTTC	CASSIRQGPYYGYTF
NA	TRBV19	NA	TRBJ2-5	TGTGCCAGTAGTATAGGCAGGACTAAGGAGACCCAGTACTTC	CASSIGRTKETQYF
NA	TRBV7-3	NA	TRBJ2-2	TGTGCCAGCAGCCCCATGGCGCCTTCGAACACCGGGGAGCTGTTTTTT	CASSPMAPSNTGELFF
NA	TRBV4-2	NA	TRBJ1-6	TGTGCCAGCAGCCTCAGGACAGCCGATTCACCCCTCCACTTT	CASSLRTADSPLHF
NA	TRBV28	once	TRBJ2-5	TGTGCCAGCAAGGCCACCGGACCCTTAGGAGGAACCCAGTACTTC	CASKATGPLGGTQYF
NA	TRBV18	NA	TRBJ2-2	TGTGCCAGCTCACTGTCCATCGGCAACACCGGGGAGCTGTTTTTT	CASSLSIGNTGELFF
NA	TRBV5-8	NA	TRBJ2-7	TGTGCCAGCAGCTTGGGGTACAGCTACGAGCAGTACTTC	CASSLGYSYEQYF